Listed below are T cell receptor beta chains from one sample, sequenced in a study of shared clonotypes between healthy human individuals. The protocol was immunoSEQ multiplex PCR, while the TCRdb copy is restricted to in-frame clones and leaves out a portion. The data hold 2 million to 3 million clones, with 85% to 95% observed a single time. What was sequenced was naive CD4+ T cells sorted from blood. Receptors originate from a man younger than 35 in good health. CDR3s include the opening cysteine and the closing phenylalanine or tryptophan. The D gene is left open where the match is weak. The size of a clone is reported for some rows only, either as once, few or many, or as a class for expanded clones.

cdr3_nt,cdr3_aa,v_call,j_call,clone_size,d_call
TGTGCCAGCAGCTTTGCCTCTAGCGTACCCCTAGAGCAGTTCTTC,CASSFASSVPLEQFF,TRBV5-4,TRBJ2-1,-,-
TGTGCCAGCAGCTTATCTATGGGGAATTCACCCCTCCACTTT,CASSLSMGNSPLHF,TRBV11-2,TRBJ1-6,-,-
TGTGCCAGCAGCTTGGGGGGGACAGGGGTCCCCCTCGAGCAGTACTTC,CASSLGGTGVPLEQYF,TRBV5-4,TRBJ2-7,once,TRBD1
TGCGCCAGCAGCCAAGAGGGGTGGGGCGAGCAGTACTTC,CASSQEGWGEQYF,TRBV4-1,TRBJ2-7,-,-
TGTGCCAGCAGCCAAGATCGAGCGAGTGCGACAGCGAGATTT,CASSQDRASATARF,TRBV14,TRBJ1-1,-,-
TGTGCCTGGAGTGCGATGACCGGGGAGCTGTTTTTT,CAWSAMTGELFF,TRBV30,TRBJ2-2,-,-
TGTGCCAGCTCACCCCCGTTTATAGATACGCAGTATTTT,CASSPPFIDTQYF,TRBV18,TRBJ2-3,-,-
TGTGCCATCAGTGAGGGGCAGGATTGGCGCGACGAGCAGTACTTC,CAISEGQDWRDEQYF,TRBV10-3,TRBJ2-7,-,-
TGTGCCAGCAGCCAAACACCCGTTTCCTACGAGCAGTACTTC,CASSQTPVSYEQYF,TRBV5-4,TRBJ2-7,once,-
TGCGCCAGCAGCTTGGCAGGGGCGCCCTACGAGCAGTACTTC,CASSLAGAPYEQYF,TRBV5-1,TRBJ2-7,once,-
TGTGCCAGCAGCTTAGTTTCGAACCCTTATGGCTACACCTTC,CASSLVSNPYGYTF,TRBV7-2,TRBJ1-2,-,-
TGTGCCAGCAGCTTGTCGGTGGGCGGCGGCTACTCTGGAAACACCATATATTTT,CASSLSVGGGYSGNTIYF,TRBV5-4,TRBJ1-3,-,-
TGTGCCAGCAGCCGACAGGCCTTGGGGGAAAAACTGTTTTTT,CASSRQALGEKLFF,TRBV6-5,TRBJ1-4,-,-
TGTGCCAGCAGCTTAGAGTATCGTAACACCATATATTTT,CASSLEYRNTIYF,TRBV7-6,TRBJ1-3,-,-
TGCGCCAGCAGTGAGTGGGATAATTCACCCCTCCACTTT,CASSEWDNSPLHF,TRBV10-2,TRBJ1-6,-,-
TGTGCCAGCAGCTTAGCCTACGAGGTCACCGGGGCCAACGTCCTGACTTTC,CASSLAYEVTGANVLTF,TRBV7-9,TRBJ2-6,-,-
TGTGCCAGCAGCCTACTAGCGGGCTCCTACAATGAGCAGTTCTTC,CASSLLAGSYNEQFF,TRBV5-4,TRBJ2-1,-,TRBD2
TGTGCCAGCAGTATACTGGACAGGGCCAATCAGCCCCAGCATTTT,CASSILDRANQPQHF,TRBV28,TRBJ1-5,once,TRBD1